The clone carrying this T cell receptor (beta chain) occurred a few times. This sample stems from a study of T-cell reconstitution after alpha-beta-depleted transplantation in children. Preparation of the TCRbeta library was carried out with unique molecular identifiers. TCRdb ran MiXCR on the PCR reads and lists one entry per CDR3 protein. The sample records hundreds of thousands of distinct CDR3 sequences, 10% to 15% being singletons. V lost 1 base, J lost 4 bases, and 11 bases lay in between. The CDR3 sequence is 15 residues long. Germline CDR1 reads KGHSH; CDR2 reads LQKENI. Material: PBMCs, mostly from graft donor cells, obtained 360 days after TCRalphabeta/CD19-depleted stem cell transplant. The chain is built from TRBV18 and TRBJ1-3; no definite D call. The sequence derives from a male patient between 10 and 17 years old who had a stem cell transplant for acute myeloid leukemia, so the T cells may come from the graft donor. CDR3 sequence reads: CASSPLKMLGNTIYF. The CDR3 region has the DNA TGTGCCAGCTCACCACTGAAGATGTTGGGAAACACCATATATTTT.